This is a list of T cell receptor beta chains from one sample in a study of T cells in Graves' hyperthyroidism and ophthalmopathy. TCRdb fed the multiplex PCR reads into MiXCR, producing one record per CDR3 protein. The table has around 600,000 distinct CDR3 sequences, 45% seen once; the top ten hold more than 7%. Source material: peripheral blood or thyroid tissue (not recorded which). The source is an adult man with Graves' disease, either hyperthyroidism or ophthalmopathy (not recorded which). The CDR3 runs from the conserved cysteine through the conserved F or W. A D gene is named only where the DNA matches it firmly. Not every row has a clone size; where given, it reads once, few, many or a size class.

TRBJ2-7 | TRBV20-1 | 17 | many | TRBD2 | TGCAGTGCTGATCCGGGACTAGCGGGAGCTGGAAGGGACGAGCAGTACTTC | CSADPGLAGAGRDEQYF
TRBJ2-3 | TRBV25-1 | 11 | NA | NA | TGTGCCAGCAGTGACACAGATACGCAGTATTTT | CASSDTDTQYF
TRBJ1-1 | TRBV6-5 | 14 | NA | NA | TGTGCCAGCAGTTACTCTGGCAGGGACCCTGAAGCTTTCTTT | CASSYSGRDPEAFF
TRBJ1-1 | TRBV9 | 15 | few | NA | TGTGCCAGCAGCGTAGAGCAGGACTGGGCAGCTAAAGCTTTCTTT | CASSVEQDWAAKAFF
TRBJ2-7 | TRBV25-1 | 14 | few | TRBD2 | TGTGCCAGCAGGGAGTGGGGGGGCTCCTACGAGCAGTACTTC | CASREWGGSYEQYF
TRBJ1-2 | TRBV2 | 13 | many | NA | TGTGCCAGCAGTGGACGCCAAAACTATGGCTACACCTTC | CASSGRQNYGYTF
TRBJ2-7 | TRBV25-1 | 15 | NA | TRBD2 | TGTGCCAGCAGCTTAGGGCCTAGCGGGAGAGTTGAGCAGTACTTC | CASSLGPSGRVEQYF
TRBJ2-2 | TRBV10-1 | 14 | few | NA | TGCGCCAGCAGTGAGTCGAGGCGGACCGGGGAGCTGTTTTTT | CASSESRRTGELFF
TRBJ2-7 | TRBV5-1 | 14 | many | NA | TGTGCCAGCAGCTTAGCGGGGACAGGCTACGAGCAGTACTTC | CASSLAGTGYEQYF
TRBJ2-2 | TRBV2 | 12 | many | NA | TGTGCCTCGTCAAGGGAAACCGGGGAGCTGTTTTTT | CASSRETGELFF
TRBJ1-5 | TRBV10-3 | 14 | many | NA | TGTGCCATCAGTGAGGCGGGGGGATATCAGCCCCAGCATTTT | CAISEAGGYQPQHF
TRBJ2-7 | TRBV2 | 14 | NA | NA | TGTGCCAGCATATCCGACAGAAATAGCTACGAGCAGTACTTC | CASISDRNSYEQYF
TRBJ2-2 | TRBV6-4 | 18 | many | TRBD1 | TGTGCCAGCAGTGACCGCCTCTCCTTCGACAGGGGGCACGGGGAGCTGTTTTTT | CASSDRLSFDRGHGELFF
TRBJ1-5 | TRBV2 | 14 | many | NA | TGTGCCAGCAGCTCGGGCAGGGGCGGCCAGCCCCAGCATTTT | CASSSGRGGQPQHF
TRBJ1-1 | TRBV7-9 | 13 | many | NA | TGTGCCAGCAGCTCTCCGATGAACACTGAAGCTTTCTTT | CASSSPMNTEAFF
TRBJ1-2 | TRBV29-1 | 16 | NA | NA | TGCAGCGTTCGTCCGGGGGACACTTACACTAACTATAGCTACACCTTC | CSVRPGDTYTNYSYTF
TRBJ2-6 | TRBV7-9 | 14 | NA | NA | TGTGCCAGCAGCACCCCCTCAGGGGTCAACGTCCTGACTTTC | CASSTPSGVNVLTF